The rows below give T cell receptor beta chains drawn from one sample of a study of CD8+ T cells in alopecia areata. Profiled with immunoSEQ multiplex PCR; TCRdb holds only in-frame clones, not every one. The sample records 75,000 to 100,000 clones, roughly 47% being singletons. Sequencing used CD4+ T cells sorted from blood. These receptors were taken from a human donor with alopecia areata. Both conserved end residues are part of each CDR3. Each record gives: V gene, clone size, CDR3 protein. Some rows mark clone size as missing; the rest say once, few, many or name a class of expanded clone.

V: TRBV29-1
size: NA
CDR3: CSVEVGQGLTEAFF

V: TRBV6-6
size: once
CDR3: CASSYGETQYF

V: TRBV4-3
size: NA
CDR3: CASSQGRGSGNTIYF

V: TRBV29-1
size: few
CDR3: CSASDRVGETQYF

V: TRBV28
size: few
CDR3: CASSVGPAANTGELFF

V: TRBV29-1
size: NA
CDR3: CSVGRLAGGNADTQYF

V: TRBV29-1
size: NA
CDR3: CSDDEQFF

V: TRBV5-4
size: NA
CDR3: CASRLGGADYEAFF

V: TRBV4-1
size: NA
CDR3: CASSQDRLGGKEYEQYF

V: TRBV29-1
size: few
CDR3: CSVEFGRGETQYF

V: TRBV27
size: NA
CDR3: CASTSLPVAQSSYEQYF

V: TRBV5-1
size: NA
CDR3: CASSLEGEAFF

V: TRBV5-1
size: NA
CDR3: CASSFGQIYEQYF

V: TRBV30
size: NA
CDR3: CAWSVPLAGLQETQYF

V: TRBV29-1
size: NA
CDR3: CSVALSLNTEAFF

V: TRBV2
size: once
CDR3: CASGGDSRSGANVLTF

V: TRBV5-1
size: NA
CDR3: CASSLRDSSYEQYF

V: TRBV11-2
size: few
CDR3: CASSPIGAGGYEQYF

V: TRBV5-4
size: NA
CDR3: CASSSPRSEQFF

V: TRBV4-1
size: NA
CDR3: CASSHGPGSYEQYF

V: TRBV5-1
size: NA
CDR3: CASSSRGGNTDTQYF

V: TRBV7-2
size: NA
CDR3: CASRIQPFGGEKLFF

V: TRBV29-1
size: few
CDR3: CSVRLGGDTQYF

V: TRBV18
size: NA
CDR3: CASSPPILRGEQYF

V: TRBV7-2
size: few
CDR3: CASSLVAGQGGYEQYF

V: TRBV30
size: NA
CDR3: CAWSARGMAQETQYF

V: TRBV4-1
size: few
CDR3: CASSQEARGQQFF

V: TRBV29-1
size: NA
CDR3: CSVGGAHTGELFF

V: TRBV29-1
size: few
CDR3: CSVHGDISTDTQYF

V: TRBV5-6
size: once
CDR3: CASSLMGPNQPQHF

V: TRBV30
size: few
CDR3: CAWSGQGGQPQHF

V: TRBV29-1
size: NA
CDR3: CSVKGLAAPLEQFF

V: TRBV2
size: NA
CDR3: CASRASENTGELFF

V: TRBV2
size: NA
CDR3: CASSRQGGGTGELFF

V: TRBV9
size: NA
CDR3: CASSVGYRSGANVLTF

V: TRBV29-1
size: few
CDR3: CSVERDIQETQYF

V: TRBV5-5
size: NA
CDR3: CASSTGLAGSGDTQYF

V: TRBV5-1
size: NA
CDR3: CASRHDREETQYF

V: TRBV30
size: NA
CDR3: CAWSVGGQYNQPQHF

V: TRBV28
size: NA
CDR3: CASSWTDDGYTF

V: TRBV2
size: NA
CDR3: CASSPDGTNYGYTF

V: TRBV28
size: few
CDR3: CASSFRGAGDTQYF

V: TRBV7-9
size: few
CDR3: CASSLVPEETQYF

V: TRBV30
size: NA
CDR3: CAWKQGAAQYF

V: TRBV30
size: few
CDR3: CAWSREWDQPQHF

V: TRBV30
size: NA
CDR3: CAWSFGTRYEQYF

V: TRBV5-6
size: NA
CDR3: CASSLGIGQGTTEAFF